Sequencing of this T cell receptor beta chain was carried out in a study of blood T cell repertoires in COVID-19. The table came from immunoSEQ multiplex PCR; TCRdb's copy has only in-frame clones and leaves some out. The table has approximately 200,000 clones, roughly 80% seen once. Germline lookup yields CDR1 SEHNR and CDR2 FQNEAQ (reference sequence). Trimming pared 6 bases from V and 7 bases from J, leaving 15 bases between. The CDR3 consists of 13 residues. During active infection, Seattle patients enrolled and were then monitored through disease. Sequencing was carried out using peripheral blood. This chain connects TRBV7-9 to TRBJ1-1; a possible D gene is TRBD1 (5 bases). The TCR comes from a woman older than 75 with COVID-19, enrolled during active disease. The CDR3, as DNA: TGTGCCAGCAGTAGTAGCGGGGCTGTTGAAGCTTTCTTT. Amino acids: CASSSSGAVEAFF.